This T cell receptor (beta chain) was profiled in a study of blood T cell repertoires in COVID-19. Study-wide context: Both acute and convalescent COVID-19 samples were obtained from the United States, Italy and Spain.

Study processing details: It was from reference gene primer amplification that nucleated cell counts were estimated. TCRdb's table, derived via immunoSEQ multiplex PCR, lists solely in-frame clones and lacks some. Clone size and V and J calls were adopted from that table, with D and trimming inferred from the DNA. There are 70,000 to 95,000 clones in the sample; under 90% occur only once, and approximately 12% lies in the top ten. The CDR3 has 14 residues. V was clipped by 1 base and J by 4 bases, with 11 bases between them. CDR1 and CDR2 (germline): LGHDT, YNNKEL (reference sequence). The chain links TRBV3-1 (or the pseudogene TRBV3-2) to TRBJ2-7, with a weak D call TRBD1 (7 bases). This TCR was sampled from a middle-aged woman with active or convalescent COVID-19. What was sequenced was peripheral blood. CDR3 in DNA: TGTGCCAGCAGCCAAGGGGCAGGGGGGTACGAGCAGTACTTC. Translation: CASSQGAGGYEQYF.